The 3 T cell receptor beta chains given below trace back to one sample, sequenced in a study of shared T cell receptors in the human thymus. Repertoires were generated with immunoSEQ multiplex PCR, while TCRdb's copy carries only in-frame clones and drops some. The sample carries hundreds of thousands of clones, around 87% recorded once. These data were also filed under a second study, of human thymus T cells.

The sequencing sample was made of thymocytes. The receptors derive from a boy under two years old with a congenital heart defect.

V gene TRBV5-5 combines with J gene TRBJ2-1; D unresolved. CDR3 length equals 15 residues. In germline, CDR1 is SGHKS, CDR2 YYEKEE (reference sequence). Trimming cost V 5 bases and J 7 bases, with 19 bases left between them. CDR3 in amino acids: CASSHTPGKVNEQFF. CDR3 in DNA: TGTGCCAGCAGTCATACCCCAGGAAAAGTAAATGAGCAGTTCTTC.

This chain uses TRBV6-5 with TRBJ2-1; D might be TRBD2 (5 bases). Germline lookup yields CDR1 MNHEY and CDR2 SVGAGI. Between the trimmed V and J ends, which lost 6 bases and 5 bases, there was a span of 11 bases. CDR3 length: 13 amino acids. CDR3 coding DNA: TGTGCCAGCAGGTCCACTAGGGACAATGAGCAGTTCTTC. This translates into CASRSTRDNEQFF.

CDR3 amino acids: CASSPTTGGFNYGYTF. The DNA of the CDR3 is TGTGCCAGCTCACCAACAACAGGGGGATTTAACTATGGCTACACCTTC. This rearrangement joins TRBV18 to TRBJ1-2; TRBD1 agrees at 8 bases. The CDR3 has 16 amino acids. With 2 bases clipped from V and 1 base from J, the junction kept 6 bases outside the gene matches. CDR1 is KGHSH, CDR2 LQKENI, per germline. Combining the CDR3 with reference TRBV18 and TRBJ1-2 gives the whole variable domain NAGVMQNPRHLVRRRGQEARLRCSPMKGHSHVYWYRQLPEEGLKFMVYLQKENIIDESGMPKERFSAEFPKEGPSILRIQQVVRGDSAAYFCASSPTTGGFNYGYTFGSGTRLTVV.